A single sample gave rise to the 22 T cell receptor beta chains below, sequenced in a study of CD8 T cells in ankylosing spondylitis. Study observations and caveats: Ankylosing spondylitis blood seemed to carry a telltale TCR beta motif made of eight or nine highly homologous variants.

TCRdb ran MiXCR on the 5' RACE reads and lists one entry per CDR3 protein. Of over 700,000 distinct CDR3 sequences listed, 15% to 20% are singletons. These receptors' antigens are unknown. The sequenced sample consisted of blood, either unsorted or a sorted T cell fraction (not recorded which). Receptors were obtained from a male donor with ankylosing spondylitis.

V gene TRBV20-1 combines with J gene TRBJ1-2; D gene unclear. Germline values: CDR1 DFQATT, CDR2 SNEGSKA (reference sequence). V shed 4 bases and J shed 3 bases, with 9 bases lying between them. The CDR3 is made up of 12 amino acids. Here the CDR3 reads CSANKPDYGYTF. CDR3 DNA: TGCAGTGCTAACAAGCCCGACTATGGCTACACCTTC.

This clonotype has more than one count but fewer than ten. The chain uses TRBV12-3 or TRBV12-4 and TRBJ1-4, with a weak D call TRBD1 (5 bases). V shed 3 bases and J shed 8 bases, with 13 bases lying between them. The CDR3 has 14 residues. CDR3 in DNA: TGTGCCAGCAGTTTTGCCCCGGGGGAAGAAAAACTGTTTTTT. Its protein product is CASSFAPGEEKLFF.

In nucleotides, the CDR3 is TGCGCCAGCAGCCAAGAATCTGGGGCAGAGACCCAGTACTTC. This encodes CASSQESGAETQYF. V gene TRBV4-1 combines with J gene TRBJ2-5, with a weak D call TRBD1 (5 bases). Trimming cost V 0 bases and J 4 bases, with 9 bases left between them. CDR3 length equals 14 residues. Germline V CDR1 and CDR2: MGHRA, YSYEKL.

This chain links TRBV20-1 with TRBJ2-7; D gene uncertain. Germline CDR1 reads DFQATT; CDR2 reads SNEGSKA (reference sequence). The CDR3 has 10 residues. Trimming shortened V by 5 bases and J by 4 bases, and 6 bases separated the two germline ends. CDR3 protein: CSALNYEQYF. CDR3 nucleotides: TGCAGTGCTTTGAATTACGAGCAGTACTTC.

This clonotype was seen many times. The chain links TRBV14 to TRBJ2-1; no clear D gene. The V gene's germline CDR1 is SGHDN and CDR2 FVKESK. Deletions cut 1 base from V and 5 bases from J, with 18 bases between. This CDR3 spans 17 amino acids. The DNA of the CDR3 is TGTGCCAGCAGCCAAGCTAAGAGCCGGTCCCAGAACAATGAGCAGTTCTTC. This translates into CASSQAKSRSQNNEQFF.

The chain combines TRBV30 with TRBJ1-1; D gene unclear. This CDR3 has 13 amino acids. The germline gives CDR1 GTSNPN, CDR2 SVGIG (reference sequence). V was shortened by 4 bases and J by 2 bases, with 11 bases between the two germline ends. CDR3 sequence reads: CAWKSTGNTEAFF. CDR3 coding DNA: TGTGCCTGGAAAAGCACGGGAAACACTGAAGCTTTCTTT.

This chain connects TRBV29-1 to TRBJ1-5; TRBD1 is a possible D gene (5 bases). The germline V gene encodes CDR1 SQVTM and CDR2 ANQGSEA. The V and J ends lost 5 bases and 4 bases respectively, with 12 bases between them. This CDR3 is 13 amino acids long. The CDR3 here is CSVSSGSNQPQHF. CDR3 nucleotide sequence: TGCAGCGTTAGCTCAGGGTCAAATCAGCCCCAGCATTTT.

This clonotype has only a few counts. The CDR3 here is CASSKIPPQGTSGWQPQHF. Written as DNA, the CDR3 is TGTGCCAGCAGCAAAATACCGCCTCAGGGCACCAGCGGCTGGCAGCCCCAGCATTTT. The chain carries TRBV21-1 and TRBJ1-5. TRBV21-1 is annotated as a pseudogene. The CDR3 spans 19 residues.

V is TRBV9 and J is TRBJ2-1; 8 nucleotides match TRBD2. V dropped 6 bases and J dropped 1; count of bases not matched to a gene: 6. Germline loops: CDR1 SGDLS, CDR2 YYNGEE. The CDR3 runs to 15 residues. CDR3 in amino acids: CASTTTSVSYNEQFF. CDR3 in DNA: TGTGCCAGCACCACGACTAGCGTGTCCTACAATGAGCAGTTCTTC.

This clonotype has more than one count but fewer than ten. This chain joins TRBV5-1 and TRBJ2-6; the D is unclear. V gave up 4 bases and J gave up 2 bases, with 7 bases separating them. Germline CDR1 is SGHRS and CDR2 is YFSETQ. The length of the CDR3 is 14 residues. The CDR3, as DNA: TGCGCCAGCAGCGCGGACCCTGGGGCCAACGTCCTGACTTTC. This sequence encodes CASSADPGANVLTF.

The genes are TRBV25-1 and TRBJ2-2; 8 nucleotides align to TRBD1. Germline V gene data show CDR1 as MGHDK and CDR2 as SYGVNS. After removal of 5 bases from V and 5 bases from J, the junction contained 7 bases not matched to a gene. The CDR3 is made up of 15 amino acids. CDR3 bases: TGTGCCAGCAGTACCGGACAGGGAGGTACCGGGGAGCTGTTTTTT. Protein sequence: CASSTGQGGTGELFF.

Many counts were recorded for this clonotype. This sequence joins TRBV5-1 and TRBJ2-3; 11 bases align to TRBD2. The length of the CDR3 is 16 residues. Germline CDR1 and CDR2: SGHRS and YFSETQ. The V segment lost 4 bases and the J segment 6 bases; nucleotides outside the gene matches: 10. This chain's CDR3 is CASSPISGGAVDTQYF. Here the CDR3 DNA reads TGCGCCAGCAGCCCAATTAGCGGGGGGGCCGTGGATACGCAGTATTTT.

The rearrangement uses TRBV18 and TRBJ1-1, with D perhaps TRBD1 (6 bases). Germline V gene sequence: CDR1 KGHSH, CDR2 LQKENI. V was pared by 3 bases and J by 5 bases, with 13 bases between. CDR3 size: 14 residues. CDR3 residues: CASSPGQTRTEAFF. In DNA, the CDR3 is TGTGCCAGCTCACCGGGACAAACGAGGACTGAAGCTTTCTTT.

This clonotype has only a few counts. V gene TRBV7-2 combines with J gene TRBJ2-7; 9 nucleotides align to TRBD1. The CDR3 spans 15 residues. Germline CDR1 SGHTA, CDR2 FQGNSA. J was trimmed by 5 bases and V by 1 base; bases with no gene match: 6. DNA for the CDR3: TGTGCCAGCAGCTTAGTGGGGACAGGGAGGAACGAGCAGTACTTC. This encodes CASSLVGTGRNEQYF. Supplemented by reference TRBV7-2 and TRBJ2-7, the full variable domain reads GAGVSQSPSNKVTEKGKDVELRCDPISGHTALYWYRQSLGQGLEFLIYFQGNSAPDKSGLPSDRFSAERTGGSVSTLTIQRTQQEDSAVYLCASSLVGTGRNEQYFGPGTRLTVT.

The table lists this clonotype with a few counts. This rearrangement joins TRBV5-6 to TRBJ2-7, with 7 bases matching TRBD1. V trimming: 7 bases; J trimming: 2 bases; junction bases outside the gene matches: 6. The CDR3 length is 13 residues. Germline loops: CDR1 SGHDT, CDR2 YYEEEE. The CDR3 region is CASALRGTYEQYF. The CDR3 bases are TGTGCCAGCGCGCTCAGGGGGACCTACGAGCAGTACTTC.

The table lists this clonotype with a few counts. The J gene is TRBJ2-7, the V gene TRBV12-3 or TRBV12-4, with 7 nucleotides matching TRBD2. The junction had 7 bases not matched to a gene; V was cut back by 2 bases and J by 3 bases. The CDR3 has 15 amino acids. CDR3 in DNA: TGTGCCAGCAGTTTACCGGCTAGCGGATACTACGAGCAGTACTTC. Encoded protein: CASSLPASGYYEQYF.

Written as DNA, the CDR3 is TGTGCCACCAGCAGAGATAGGGAGTATGGCTACACCTTC. It translates to CATSRDREYGYTF. The rearrangement joins TRBV15 to TRBJ1-2; unclear D gene. From germline, CDR1 is LNHNV and CDR2 YYDKDF (reference sequence). The V end lost 0 bases, the J end lost 5 bases, and 7 bases lay between the germline ends. This CDR3 region has 13 residues.

V and J are TRBV27 and TRBJ1-4; no clear D. Per the germline V gene, CDR1 is MNHEY and CDR2 is SMNVEV (reference sequence). Trimming pared 2 bases from V and 8 bases from J, leaving 18 bases between. The CDR3 runs 16 residues. CDR3 loop: CASSLRSADPWEKLFF. The CDR3, as DNA: TGTGCCAGCAGTTTACGGTCCGCCGACCCATGGGAAAAACTGTTTTTT.

This clonotype showed up many times. The V call is TRBV20-1, the J call TRBJ2-2; D possibly corresponds to TRBD1 (6 bases). The CDR3 length is 15 residues. Trimming left V 6 bases short and J 0 bases short, with 14 bases between. In germline, CDR1 is DFQATT, CDR2 SNEGSKA (reference sequence). CDR3 sequence reads: CSAKRAGANTGELFF. In DNA, the CDR3 is TGCAGTGCAAAGAGGGCAGGGGCGAACACCGGGGAGCTGTTTTTT.

This clonotype was detected only a few times. The chain is built from TRBV7-2 and TRBJ1-4; no clear D gene. V shed 3 bases and J shed 4 bases, with 9 bases lying between them. The CDR3 sequence is 14 residues long. Germline V gives CDR1 SGHTA, CDR2 FQGNSA. The CDR3 bases are TGTGCCAGCAGCTTGGGCAGCCTTAATGAAAAACTGTTTTTT. Translated, it gives CASSLGSLNEKLFF.

In its sample, this clonotype was seen a few times. This chain connects TRBV7-9 to TRBJ2-2, with 9 nucleotides matching TRBD1. The CDR3 totals 15 residues. J lost 5 bases, V lost 6 bases, and 7 bases had no gene match. Germline V gives CDR1 SEHNR, CDR2 FQNEAQ (reference sequence). As DNA, the CDR3 is TGTGCCAGCAGACCCCGACAGGGGGATACCGGGGAGCTGTTTTTT. It is translated as CASRPRQGDTGELFF.

This sequence joins TRBV18 and TRBJ2-1; D not resolved. The germline CDR1 and CDR2 sequences are KGHSH and LQKENI. The germline V and J ends were trimmed by 0 bases and 2 bases, with 11 bases remaining between them. There are 16 residues in the CDR3. CDR3 nucleotides: TGTGCCAGCTCACCACCAATGCGTGGAGCCTACAATGAGCAGTTCTTC. Translation: CASSPPMRGAYNEQFF.